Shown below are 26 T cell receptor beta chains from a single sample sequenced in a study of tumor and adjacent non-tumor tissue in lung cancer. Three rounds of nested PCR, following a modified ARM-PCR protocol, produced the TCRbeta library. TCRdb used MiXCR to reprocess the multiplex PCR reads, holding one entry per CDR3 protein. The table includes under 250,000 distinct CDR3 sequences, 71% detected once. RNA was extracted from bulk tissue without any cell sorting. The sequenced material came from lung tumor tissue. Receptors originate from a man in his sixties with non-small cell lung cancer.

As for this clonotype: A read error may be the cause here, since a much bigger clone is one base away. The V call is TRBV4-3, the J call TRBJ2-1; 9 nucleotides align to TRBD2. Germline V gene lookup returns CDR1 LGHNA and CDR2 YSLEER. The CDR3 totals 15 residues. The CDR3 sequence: CARSQEASGMNEQFF. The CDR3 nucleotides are TGCGCCAGGAGCCAAGAGGCTAGCGGGATGAATGAGCAGTTCTTC.

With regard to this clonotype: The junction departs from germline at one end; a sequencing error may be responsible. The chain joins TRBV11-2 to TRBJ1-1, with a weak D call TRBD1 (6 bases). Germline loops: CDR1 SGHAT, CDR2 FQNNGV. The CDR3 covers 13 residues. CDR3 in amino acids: CARSSHRESEAFF. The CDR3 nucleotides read TGTGCCAGGAGCTCCCACAGGGAGAGTGAAGCTTTCTTT.

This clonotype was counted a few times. The CDR3: CSARYLTAHDAYEQYF. The CDR3 DNA reads as TGCAGTGCTAGATACCTCACGGCTCATGATGCGTACGAGCAGTACTTC. V and J are TRBV20-1 and TRBJ2-7; D is undetermined. CDR3 length: 16 residues. Trimming took off 2 bases at V and 4 bases at J, with 21 bases between the two ends. Germline V gene sequence: CDR1 DFQATT, CDR2 SNEGSKA (reference sequence).

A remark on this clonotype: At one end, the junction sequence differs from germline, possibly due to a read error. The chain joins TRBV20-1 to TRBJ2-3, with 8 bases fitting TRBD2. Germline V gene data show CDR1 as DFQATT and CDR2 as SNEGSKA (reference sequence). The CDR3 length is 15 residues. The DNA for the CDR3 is TGCAGTGCTAGAGACCCCAGCGGGAGACCAGATATGCAGTATTTT. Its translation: CSARDPSGRPDMQYF.

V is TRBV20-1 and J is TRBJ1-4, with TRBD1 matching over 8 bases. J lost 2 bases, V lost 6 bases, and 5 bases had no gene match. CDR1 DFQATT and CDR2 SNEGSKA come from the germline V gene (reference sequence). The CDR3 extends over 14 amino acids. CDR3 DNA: TGCAGTGCCGTAACAGGGGGGACTAATGAAAAACTGTTTTTT. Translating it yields CSAVTGGTNEKLFF.

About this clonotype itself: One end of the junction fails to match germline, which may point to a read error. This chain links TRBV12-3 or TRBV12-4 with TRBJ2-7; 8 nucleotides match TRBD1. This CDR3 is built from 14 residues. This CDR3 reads CASSAGQGTYGQYF. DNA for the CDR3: TGTGCCAGCAGTGCCGGACAGGGAACCTACGGGCAGTACTTC.

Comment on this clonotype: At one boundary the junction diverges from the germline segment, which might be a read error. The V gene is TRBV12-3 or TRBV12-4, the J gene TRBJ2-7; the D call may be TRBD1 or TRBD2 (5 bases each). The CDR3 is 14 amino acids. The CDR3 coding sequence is TGTGCCTGCAGTTTAAGGGACGGTGGCTACGAGCAGTACTTC. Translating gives CACSLRDGGYEQYF.

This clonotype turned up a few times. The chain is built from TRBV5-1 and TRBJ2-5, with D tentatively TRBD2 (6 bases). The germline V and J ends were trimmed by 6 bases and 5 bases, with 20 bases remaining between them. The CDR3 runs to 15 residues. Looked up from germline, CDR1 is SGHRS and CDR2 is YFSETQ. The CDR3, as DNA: TGCGCCAGCATGCCCAATAGCGGTACCAGGGAGACCCAGTACTTC. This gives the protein CASMPNSGTRETQYF.

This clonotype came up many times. CDR3 DNA sequence: TGCAGTGCTAGAGATCGTTTGGCGGCGCAGTTCTTC. Translated: CSARDRLAAQFF. The chain links TRBV20-1 to TRBJ2-1; no definite D call. V was shortened by 0 bases and J by 12 bases, with 12 bases between the two germline ends. CDR1 and CDR2 from the germline V gene are DFQATT and SNEGSKA (reference sequence). This CDR3 contains 12 residues.

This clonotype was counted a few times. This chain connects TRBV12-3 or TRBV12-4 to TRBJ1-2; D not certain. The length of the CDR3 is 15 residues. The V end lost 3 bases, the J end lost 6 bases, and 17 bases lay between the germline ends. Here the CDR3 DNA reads TGTGCCAGCAGTTTGGTCCAGAGCCACGGCCATGGCTACACCTTC. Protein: CASSLVQSHGHGYTF.

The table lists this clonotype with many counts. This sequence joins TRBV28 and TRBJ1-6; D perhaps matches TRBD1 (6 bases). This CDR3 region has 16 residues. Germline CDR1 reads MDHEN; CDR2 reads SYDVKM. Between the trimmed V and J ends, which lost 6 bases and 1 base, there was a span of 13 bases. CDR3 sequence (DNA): TGTGCCAGCAGAAAAAAAGGGGGATCCTATAATTCACCCCTCCACTTT. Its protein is CASRKKGGSYNSPLHF.

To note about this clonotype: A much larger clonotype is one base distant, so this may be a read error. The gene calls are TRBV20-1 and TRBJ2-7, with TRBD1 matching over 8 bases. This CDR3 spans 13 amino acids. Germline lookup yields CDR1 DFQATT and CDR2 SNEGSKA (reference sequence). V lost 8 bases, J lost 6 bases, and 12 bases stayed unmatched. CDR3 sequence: CSWKLQGAFEQYF. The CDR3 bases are TGCAGTTGGAAACTTCAGGGGGCGTTCGAGCAGTACTTC.

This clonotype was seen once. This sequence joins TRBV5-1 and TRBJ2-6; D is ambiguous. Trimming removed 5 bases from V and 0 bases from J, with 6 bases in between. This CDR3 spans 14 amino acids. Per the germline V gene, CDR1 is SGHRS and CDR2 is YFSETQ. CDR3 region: CASRLNSGANVLTF. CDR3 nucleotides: TGCGCCAGCAGATTGAACTCTGGGGCCAACGTCCTGACTTTC.

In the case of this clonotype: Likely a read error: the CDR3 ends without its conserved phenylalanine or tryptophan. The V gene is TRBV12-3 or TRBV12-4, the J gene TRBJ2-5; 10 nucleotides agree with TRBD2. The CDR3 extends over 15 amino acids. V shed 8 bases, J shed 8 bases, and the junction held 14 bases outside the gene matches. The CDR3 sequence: CASSHTSGARETQYL. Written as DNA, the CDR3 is TGTGCCAGCTCGCATACTAGCGGGGCGCGGGAAACCCAGTACTTA.

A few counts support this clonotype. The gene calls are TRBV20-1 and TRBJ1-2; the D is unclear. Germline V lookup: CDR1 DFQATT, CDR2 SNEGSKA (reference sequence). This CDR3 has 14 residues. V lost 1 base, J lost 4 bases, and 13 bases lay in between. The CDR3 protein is CSARGRVRAYGYTF. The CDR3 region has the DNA TGCAGTGCTAGAGGCCGGGTTAGGGCCTATGGCTACACCTTC.

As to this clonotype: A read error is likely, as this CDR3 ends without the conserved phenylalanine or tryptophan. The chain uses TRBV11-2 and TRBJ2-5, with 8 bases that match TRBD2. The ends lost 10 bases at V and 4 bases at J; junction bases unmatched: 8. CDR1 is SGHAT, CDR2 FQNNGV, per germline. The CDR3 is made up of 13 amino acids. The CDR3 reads CANTQRGLETQYL. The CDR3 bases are TGTGCCAACACGCAGCGGGGGTTAGAGACCCAGTACTTA.

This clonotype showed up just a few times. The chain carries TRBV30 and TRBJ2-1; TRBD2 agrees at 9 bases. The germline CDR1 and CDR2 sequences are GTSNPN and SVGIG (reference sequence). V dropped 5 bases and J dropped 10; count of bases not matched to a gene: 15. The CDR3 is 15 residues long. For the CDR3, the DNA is TGTGCCTGGGAGCACGGTAGCGGGAGTCCGTGGGAGCAGTTCTTC. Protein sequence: CAWEHGSGSPWEQFF. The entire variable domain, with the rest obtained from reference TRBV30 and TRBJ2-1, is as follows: SQTIHQWPATLVQPVGSPLSLECTVEGTSNPNLYWYRQAAGRGLQLLFYSVGIGQISSEVPQNLSASRPQDRQFILSSKKLLLSDSGFYLCAWEHGSGSPWEQFFGPGTRLTVL.

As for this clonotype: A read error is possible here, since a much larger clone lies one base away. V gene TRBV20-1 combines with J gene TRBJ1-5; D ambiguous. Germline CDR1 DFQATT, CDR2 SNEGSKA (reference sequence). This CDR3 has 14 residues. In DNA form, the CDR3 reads TGCAGTGTTAGAGATTCGTTAACCTCCCAGCCCCAGCATTTT. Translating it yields CSVRDSLTSQPQHF.

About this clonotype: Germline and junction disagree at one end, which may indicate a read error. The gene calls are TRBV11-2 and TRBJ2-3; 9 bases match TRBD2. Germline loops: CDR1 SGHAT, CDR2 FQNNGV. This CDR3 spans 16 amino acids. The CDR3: CTSSQRLAGLEPTQYF. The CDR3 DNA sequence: TGTACCAGCAGCCAAAGGCTAGCGGGACTAGAACCTACGCAGTATTTT.

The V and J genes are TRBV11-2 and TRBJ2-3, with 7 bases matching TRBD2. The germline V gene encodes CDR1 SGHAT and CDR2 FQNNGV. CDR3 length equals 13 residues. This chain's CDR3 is CVNVPGGSDTQYF. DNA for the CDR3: TGTGTCAACGTGCCGGGGGGATCAGATACGCAGTATTTT.

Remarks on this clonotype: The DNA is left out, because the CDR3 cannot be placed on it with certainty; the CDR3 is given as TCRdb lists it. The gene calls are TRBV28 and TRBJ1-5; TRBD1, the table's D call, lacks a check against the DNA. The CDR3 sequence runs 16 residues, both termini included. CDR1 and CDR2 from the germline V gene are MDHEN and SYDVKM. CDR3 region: CDRSFLETGYNQPQHF.

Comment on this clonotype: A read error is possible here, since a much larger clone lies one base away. The CDR3 sequence is CASSRRLKAYKQYF. In DNA form, the CDR3 reads TGTGCCAGCAGCCGTCGTTTGAAGGCCTACAAGCAGTACTTC. The genes are TRBV12-3 or TRBV12-4 and TRBJ2-7, with D uncertain. The CDR3 spans 14 residues.

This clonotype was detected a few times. CDR3 sequence reads: CASSSLLNTGELFF. Here the CDR3 DNA reads TGTGCCAGCAGTTCGTTACTGAACACCGGGGAGCTGTTTTTT. The chain carries TRBV12-3 or TRBV12-4 and TRBJ2-2, with unresolved D. CDR3 length: 14 amino acids. V was shortened by 4 bases and J by 1 base, with 7 bases between the two germline ends.

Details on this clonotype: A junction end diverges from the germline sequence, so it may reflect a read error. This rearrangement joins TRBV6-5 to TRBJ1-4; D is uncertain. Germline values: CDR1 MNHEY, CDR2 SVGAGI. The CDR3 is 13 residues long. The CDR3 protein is CASQADRTGKLVF. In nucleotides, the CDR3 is TGCGCCAGTCAGGCCGACCGGACGGGAAAGCTGGTTTTT.

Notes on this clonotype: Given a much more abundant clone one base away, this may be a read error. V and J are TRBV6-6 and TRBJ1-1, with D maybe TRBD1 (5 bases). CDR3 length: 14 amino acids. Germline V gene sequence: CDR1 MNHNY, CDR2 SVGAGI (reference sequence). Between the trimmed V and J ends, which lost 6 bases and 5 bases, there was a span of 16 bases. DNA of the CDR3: TGTGCCAGCAGCCTGGCAGGGAATCCGACTGAAGCTTTCTTT. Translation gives CASSLAGNPTEAFF.

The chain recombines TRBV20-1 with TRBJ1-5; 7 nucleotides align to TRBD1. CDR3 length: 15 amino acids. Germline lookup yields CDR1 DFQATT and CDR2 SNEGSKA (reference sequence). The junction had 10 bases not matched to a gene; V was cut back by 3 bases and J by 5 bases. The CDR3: CSASLGTVGYQPQHF. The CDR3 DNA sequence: TGCAGTGCTAGCCTTGGGACAGTGGGATATCAGCCCCAGCATTTT.